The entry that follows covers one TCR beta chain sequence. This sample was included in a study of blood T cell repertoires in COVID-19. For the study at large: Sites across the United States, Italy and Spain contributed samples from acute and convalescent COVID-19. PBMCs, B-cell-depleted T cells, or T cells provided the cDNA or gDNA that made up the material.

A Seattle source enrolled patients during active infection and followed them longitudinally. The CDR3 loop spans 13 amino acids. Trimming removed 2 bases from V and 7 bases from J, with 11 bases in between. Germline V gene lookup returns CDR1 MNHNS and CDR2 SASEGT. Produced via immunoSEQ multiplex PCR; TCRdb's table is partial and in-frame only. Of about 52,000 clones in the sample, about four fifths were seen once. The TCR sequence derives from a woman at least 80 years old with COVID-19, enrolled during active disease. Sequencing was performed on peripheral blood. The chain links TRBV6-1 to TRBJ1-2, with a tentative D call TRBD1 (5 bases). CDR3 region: CASSEQGLAGYTF. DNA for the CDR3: TGTGCCAGCAGTGAACAGGGATTAGCTGGCTACACCTTC.